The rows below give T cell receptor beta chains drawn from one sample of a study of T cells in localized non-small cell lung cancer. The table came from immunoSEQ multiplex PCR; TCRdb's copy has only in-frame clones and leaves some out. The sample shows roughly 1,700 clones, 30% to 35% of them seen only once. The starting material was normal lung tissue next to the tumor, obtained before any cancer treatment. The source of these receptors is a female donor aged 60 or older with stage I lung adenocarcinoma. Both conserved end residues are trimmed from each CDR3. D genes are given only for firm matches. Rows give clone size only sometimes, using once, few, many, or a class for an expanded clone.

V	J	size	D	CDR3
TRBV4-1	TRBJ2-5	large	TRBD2	ASSQDKMASGRSLETQY
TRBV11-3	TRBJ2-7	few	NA	ASSPRTGVYEQY
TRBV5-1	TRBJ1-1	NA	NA	ASSLVPGVDTEAF
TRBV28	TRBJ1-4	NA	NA	ASSSTGREELF
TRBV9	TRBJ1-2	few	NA	ASTPLEGNYGYT
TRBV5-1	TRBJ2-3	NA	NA	ASRVLGGADTQY
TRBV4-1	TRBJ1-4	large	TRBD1	ASSQDTGTGGEKLF
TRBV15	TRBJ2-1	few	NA	ATSRDLAEYEQF
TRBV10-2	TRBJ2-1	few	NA	ASLGMSGNEQF
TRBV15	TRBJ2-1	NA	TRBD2	ATSRSGGLYNEQF
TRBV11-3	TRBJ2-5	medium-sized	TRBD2	ASSVGLAGGETQY
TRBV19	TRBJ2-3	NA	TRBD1	ASSVQGVSTDTQY
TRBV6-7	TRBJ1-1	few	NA	ASSMGTSAF
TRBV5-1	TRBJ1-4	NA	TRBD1	ASSPTGSVEKLF
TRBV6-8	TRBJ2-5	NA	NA	ASSLLGTGKQETQY
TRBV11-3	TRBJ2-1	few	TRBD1	ASSSRLGDSDENEQF
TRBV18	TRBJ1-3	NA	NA	ASSPGQTSGNTIY
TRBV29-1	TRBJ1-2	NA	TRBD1	SVAGTGASYGYT
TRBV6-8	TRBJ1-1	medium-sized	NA	ASSGRGGISEAF
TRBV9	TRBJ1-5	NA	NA	ASGSMHRQPQH